The next 8 T cell receptor beta chains were all read from a single sample in a study of shared clonotypes between healthy human individuals. The repertoire was sequenced with immunoSEQ multiplex PCR; TCRdb's copy has only in-frame clones and lacks some. The sample contains some 500,000 clones, 60% to 80% of which appear only once. Sequencing input: PBMCs. These receptors all stem from a woman aged 40 to 50 in good health. Some clones in this sample may be carry-over from other donors' samples.

The chain combines TRBV30 with TRBJ2-1, with TRBD2 matching 8 bases. Germline values: CDR1 GTSNPN, CDR2 SVGIG (reference sequence). The J segment lost 4 bases and the V segment lost 1 base, leaving 3 bases of the junction unmatched. This CDR3 region has 14 residues. CDR3 in DNA: TGTGCCTGGAGTGAAACTAGCGGATACAATGAGCAGTTCTTC. This encodes CAWSETSGYNEQFF.

This clone was observed a few times. The chain carries TRBV12-1 and TRBJ2-7; TRBD2, the table's D call, lacks a check against the DNA. TRBV12-1 is a documented pseudogene. This CDR3 comprises 12 residues. The CDR3 DNA reads as TGTGCCAGCTCCCAGCCCGGGGGCGAGCAGTACTTC. This sequence encodes CASSQPGGEQYF.

This chain links TRBV6-1 with TRBJ2-7; TRBD2 agrees at 7 bases. The germline V gene encodes CDR1 MNHNS and CDR2 SASEGT. Germline trimming cut 8 bases from V and 2 bases from J; bases unmatched to any gene: 6. CDR3 size: 13 residues. The CDR3 DNA is TGTGCCAGCGGGGCTAGCGGAACCTACGAGCAGTACTTC. Protein sequence: CASGASGTYEQYF.

The CDR3 sequence: CASSPGWTGELFF. The CDR3 DNA sequence: TGTGCCAGCAGCCCAGGGTGGACCGGGGAGCTGTTTTTT. This chain links TRBV27 with TRBJ2-2; a possible D gene is TRBD1 (5 bases). The CDR3 consists of 13 residues. The germline gives CDR1 MNHEY, CDR2 SMNVEV (reference sequence). V was cut by 6 bases and J by 5 bases, with 10 bases left in between.

The rearrangement joins TRBV28 to TRBJ2-7; D possibly uses TRBD1 or TRBD2 (5 bases each). The ends were cut back, 7 bases at V and 3 bases at J, with 13 bases in the middle. The CDR3 has 13 amino acids. Germline-derived CDR1 and CDR2 are MDHEN and SYDVKM. CDR3 sequence: CASTRGARYEQYF. CDR3 coding DNA: TGTGCCAGCACCAGAGGGGCGCGCTACGAGCAGTACTTC.

The chain is built from TRBV2 and TRBJ2-7, with D maybe TRBD2 (5 bases). The CDR3 loop spans 14 amino acids. Trimming removed 8 bases at V and 2 bases at J, with 16 bases between. Germline V gene data show CDR1 as SNHLY and CDR2 as FYNNEI. The DNA of the CDR3 is TGTGCCAGCTCGGGCCTAGCCGAAGCCTACGAGCAGTACTTC. Translated: CASSGLAEAYEQYF.

This clone was detected many times. Additional DNA sequences in this sample encode the identical CDR3. DNA for the CDR3: TGTGCCAGCAGTGAAGGCACGGTAGAAGTTGAAAAACTGTTTTTT. Encoded protein: CASSEGTVEVEKLFF. The chain links TRBV6-1 to TRBJ1-4; D not resolved. Trimming took off 1 base at V and 7 bases at J, with 13 bases between the two ends. This CDR3 has 15 residues. Germline-derived CDR1 and CDR2 are MNHNS and SASEGT.

V gene TRBV9 combines with J gene TRBJ2-1; D gene unclear. The V end lost 7 bases, the J end lost 10 bases, and 24 bases lay between the germline ends. Germline V lookup: CDR1 SGDLS, CDR2 YYNGEE. This CDR3 region has 15 residues. CDR3 protein: CASSPQVTPQEEQFF. The CDR3 DNA follows: TGTGCCAGCTCCCCCCAGGTGACTCCCCAAGAGGAGCAGTTCTTC.